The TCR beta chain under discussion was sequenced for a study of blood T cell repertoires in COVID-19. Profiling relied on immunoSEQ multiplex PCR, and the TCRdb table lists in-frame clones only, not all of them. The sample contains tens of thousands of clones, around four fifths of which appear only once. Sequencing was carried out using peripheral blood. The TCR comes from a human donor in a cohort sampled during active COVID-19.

The CDR3 region is CASSLGQGAADTQYF. CDR3 nucleotide sequence: TGTGCCAGCTCACTCGGACAGGGGGCTGCGGATACGCAGTATTTT. The chain couples TRBV18 to TRBJ2-3, with TRBD1 identical over 11 bases. J gave up 6 bases and V 4 bases, and 6 bases lay outside the gene matches. This CDR3 has 15 amino acids. The germline V gene has CDR1 KGHSH and CDR2 LQKENI.